Below, one T cell receptor beta chain is given with its context. The data derive from a study of patients and donors after allogeneic stem cell transplantation. TCRdb independently ran MiXCR on the RT-PCR reads; one entry per CDR3 protein. The repertoire holds about 200,000 distinct CDR3 sequences, with less than 50% as singletons. CDR1 and CDR2 from the germline V gene are MGHRA and YSYEKL. V was clipped by 3 bases and J by 3 bases, with 10 bases between them. CDR3 length: 14 residues. V and J are TRBV4-1 and TRBJ2-3, with TRBD1 as a possible D gene (6 bases). The clonotype originates from a human donor who was either an allogeneic HSCT recipient or a stem cell or donor lymphocyte infusion donor (not recorded which). It is not recorded whose cells these are; they may come from a transplant donor. The sample consisted of blood, either unsorted or a sorted T cell fraction (not recorded which). The CDR3 is CASSHGQTTDTQYF. The CDR3, as DNA: TGCGCCAGCAGCCACGGACAGACGACAGATACGCAGTATTTT.